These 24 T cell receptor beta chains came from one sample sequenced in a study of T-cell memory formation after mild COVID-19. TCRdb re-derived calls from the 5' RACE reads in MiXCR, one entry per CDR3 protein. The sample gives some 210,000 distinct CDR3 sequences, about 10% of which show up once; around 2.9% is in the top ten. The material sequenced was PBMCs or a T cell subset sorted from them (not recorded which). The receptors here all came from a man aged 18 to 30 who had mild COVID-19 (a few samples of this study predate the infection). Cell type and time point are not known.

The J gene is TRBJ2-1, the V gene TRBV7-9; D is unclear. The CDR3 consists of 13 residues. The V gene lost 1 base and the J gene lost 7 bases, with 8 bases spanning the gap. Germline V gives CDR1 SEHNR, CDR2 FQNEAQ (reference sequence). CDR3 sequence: CASSLVRRNEQFF. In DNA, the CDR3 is TGTGCCAGCAGCTTAGTGCGGAGAAATGAGCAGTTCTTC.

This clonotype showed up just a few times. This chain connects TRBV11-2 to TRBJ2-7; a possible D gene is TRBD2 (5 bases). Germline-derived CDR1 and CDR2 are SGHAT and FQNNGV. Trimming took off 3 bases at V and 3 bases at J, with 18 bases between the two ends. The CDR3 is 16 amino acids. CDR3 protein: CASSFLSWTGNYEQYF. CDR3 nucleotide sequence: TGTGCCAGCAGCTTCCTGTCCTGGACTGGGAACTACGAGCAGTACTTC.

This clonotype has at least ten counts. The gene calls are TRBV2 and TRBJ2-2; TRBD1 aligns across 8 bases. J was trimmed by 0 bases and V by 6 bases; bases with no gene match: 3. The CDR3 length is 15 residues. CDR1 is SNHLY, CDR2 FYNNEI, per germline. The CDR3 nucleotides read TGTGCCAGCAGCAGGACAGGGACGAACACCGGGGAGCTGTTTTTT. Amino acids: CASSRTGTNTGELFF.

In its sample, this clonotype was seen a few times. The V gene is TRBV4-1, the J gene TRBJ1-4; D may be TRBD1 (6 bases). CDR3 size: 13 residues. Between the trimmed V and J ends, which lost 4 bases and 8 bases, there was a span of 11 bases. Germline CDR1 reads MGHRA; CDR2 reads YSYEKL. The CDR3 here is CASSRTEGEKLFF. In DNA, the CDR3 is TGCGCCAGCAGCCGGACAGAGGGGGAAAAACTGTTTTTT.

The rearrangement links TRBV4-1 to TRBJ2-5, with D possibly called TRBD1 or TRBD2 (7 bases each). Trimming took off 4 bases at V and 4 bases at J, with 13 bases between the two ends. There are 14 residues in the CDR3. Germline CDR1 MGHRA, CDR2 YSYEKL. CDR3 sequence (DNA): TGCGCCAGCAGCCCTACAGGGGAGGGAGAGACCCAGTACTTC. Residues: CASSPTGEGETQYF.

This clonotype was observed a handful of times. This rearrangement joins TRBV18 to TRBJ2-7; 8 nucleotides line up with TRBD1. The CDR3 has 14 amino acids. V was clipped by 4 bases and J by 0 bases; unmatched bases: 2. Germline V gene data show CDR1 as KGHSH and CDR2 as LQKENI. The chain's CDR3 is CASSRDRSSYEQYF. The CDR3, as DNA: TGTGCCAGCTCACGGGACAGGAGCTCCTACGAGCAGTACTTC.

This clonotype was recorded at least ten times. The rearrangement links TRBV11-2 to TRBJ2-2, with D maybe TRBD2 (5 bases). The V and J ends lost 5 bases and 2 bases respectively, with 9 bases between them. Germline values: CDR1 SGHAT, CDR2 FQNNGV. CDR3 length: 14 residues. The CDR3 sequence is CASSPRLNTGELFF. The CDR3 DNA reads TGTGCCAGCAGCCCGCGACTAAACACCGGGGAGCTGTTTTTT.

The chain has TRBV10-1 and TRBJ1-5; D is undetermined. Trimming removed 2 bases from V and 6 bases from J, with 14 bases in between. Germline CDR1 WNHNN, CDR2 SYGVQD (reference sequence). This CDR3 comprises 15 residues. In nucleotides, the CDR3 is TGCGCCAGCAGTGAGACATGGGGTATCGGTCAGCCCCAGCATTTT. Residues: CASSETWGIGQPQHF.

CDR3 sequence (DNA): TGCAGTGCTCCCCGGACAGGGCAAAGCTCTGGAAACACCATATATTTT. It codes for CSAPRTGQSSGNTIYF. V gene TRBV20-1 combines with J gene TRBJ1-3; 8 nucleotides line up with TRBD1. The CDR3 spans 16 residues. V was pared by 5 bases and J by 0 bases, with 9 bases of the junction left unmatched. Germline V lookup: CDR1 DFQATT, CDR2 SNEGSKA (reference sequence).

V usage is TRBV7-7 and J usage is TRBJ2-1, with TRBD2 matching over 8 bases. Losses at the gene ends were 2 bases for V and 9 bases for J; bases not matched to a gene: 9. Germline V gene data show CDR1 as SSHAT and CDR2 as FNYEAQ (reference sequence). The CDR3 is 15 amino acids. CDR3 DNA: TGTGCCAGCAGCTTACGGCCGGGAGGGAGTGTTGAGCAGTTCTTC. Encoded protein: CASSLRPGGSVEQFF. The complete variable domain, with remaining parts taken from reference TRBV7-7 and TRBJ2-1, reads GAGVSQSPRYKVTKRGQDVTLRCDPISSHATLYWYQQALGQGPEFLTYFNYEAQPDKSGLPSDRFSAERPEGSISTLTIQRTEQRDSAMYRCASSLRPGGSVEQFFGPGTRLTVL.

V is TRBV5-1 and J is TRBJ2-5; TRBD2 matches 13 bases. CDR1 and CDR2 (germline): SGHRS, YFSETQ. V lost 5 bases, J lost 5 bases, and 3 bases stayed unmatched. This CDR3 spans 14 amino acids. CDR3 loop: CASSTSGGVETQYF. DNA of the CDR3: TGCGCCAGCAGTACTAGCGGGGGGGTTGAGACCCAGTACTTC.

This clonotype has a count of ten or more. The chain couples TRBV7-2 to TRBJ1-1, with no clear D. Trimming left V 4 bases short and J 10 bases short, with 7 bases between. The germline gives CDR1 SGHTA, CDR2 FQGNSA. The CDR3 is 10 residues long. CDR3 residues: CASSSDGAFF. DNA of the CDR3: TGTGCCAGCAGCTCCGACGGAGCTTTCTTT.

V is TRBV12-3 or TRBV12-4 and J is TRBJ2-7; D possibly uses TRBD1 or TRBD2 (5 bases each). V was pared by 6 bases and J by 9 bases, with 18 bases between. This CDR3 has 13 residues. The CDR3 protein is CASRLSGTGRQYV. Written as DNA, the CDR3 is TGTGCCAGCAGGCTATCCGGGACGGGACGGCAGTACGTC.

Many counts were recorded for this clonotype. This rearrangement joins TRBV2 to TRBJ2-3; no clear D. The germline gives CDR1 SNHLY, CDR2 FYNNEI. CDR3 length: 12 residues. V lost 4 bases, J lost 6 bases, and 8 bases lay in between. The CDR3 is CASSVSGDTQYF. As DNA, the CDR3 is TGTGCCAGCAGTGTTTCGGGTGATACGCAGTATTTT.

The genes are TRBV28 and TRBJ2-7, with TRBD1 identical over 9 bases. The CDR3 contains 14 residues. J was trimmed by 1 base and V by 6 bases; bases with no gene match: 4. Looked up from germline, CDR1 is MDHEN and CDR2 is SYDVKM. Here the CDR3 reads CASRKTGGSYEQYV. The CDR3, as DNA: TGTGCCAGCAGAAAGACAGGGGGTTCCTACGAGCAGTACGTC.

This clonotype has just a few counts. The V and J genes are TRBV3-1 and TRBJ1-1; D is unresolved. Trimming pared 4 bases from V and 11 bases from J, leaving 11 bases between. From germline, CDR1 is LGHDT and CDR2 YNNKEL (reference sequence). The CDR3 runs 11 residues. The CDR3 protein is CASSRGLVAFF. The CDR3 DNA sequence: TGTGCCAGCAGCCGAGGGTTGGTGGCTTTCTTT.

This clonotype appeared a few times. This CDR3 is CSVAEQTYEQYF. CDR3 DNA sequence: TGCAGCGTTGCGGAACAGACCTACGAGCAGTACTTC. The rearrangement links TRBV29-1 to TRBJ2-7; D is unclear. V lost 4 bases and J 2 bases, leaving 9 bases between the germline ends. CDR1 is SQVTM, CDR2 ANQGSEA, per germline. There are 12 residues in the CDR3.

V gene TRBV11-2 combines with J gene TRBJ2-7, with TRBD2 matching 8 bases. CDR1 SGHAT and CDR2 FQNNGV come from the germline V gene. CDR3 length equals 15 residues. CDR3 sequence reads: CASSRESGSSYDQYV. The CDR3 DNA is TGTGCCAGCAGCCGAGAAAGCGGGAGCTCCTACGATCAGTACGTC.

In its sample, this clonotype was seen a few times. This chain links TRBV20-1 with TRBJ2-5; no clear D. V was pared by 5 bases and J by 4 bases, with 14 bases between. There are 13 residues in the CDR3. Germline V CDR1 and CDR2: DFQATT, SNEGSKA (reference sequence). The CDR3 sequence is CSAGNSPGETQYF. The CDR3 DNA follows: TGCAGTGCTGGGAACTCCCCGGGAGAGACCCAGTACTTC.

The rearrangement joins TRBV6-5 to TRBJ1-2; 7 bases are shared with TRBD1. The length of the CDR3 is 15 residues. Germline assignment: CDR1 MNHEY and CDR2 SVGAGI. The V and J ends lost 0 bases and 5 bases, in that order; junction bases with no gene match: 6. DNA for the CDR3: TGTGCCAGCAGTTACTCGTGGACAGGCACTTATGGCTACACCTTC. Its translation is CASSYSWTGTYGYTF.

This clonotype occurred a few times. Written as DNA, the CDR3 is TGTGCCAGCAGTTCTCAGACTAGCGGGCGCTACAATGAGCAGTTCTTC. This sequence encodes CASSSQTSGRYNEQFF. The chain recombines TRBV6-5 with TRBJ2-1, with 10 bases that match TRBD2. Germline CDR1 and CDR2: MNHEY and SVGAGI. V trimming: 4 bases; J trimming: 3 bases; junction bases outside the gene matches: 6. There are 16 residues in the CDR3.

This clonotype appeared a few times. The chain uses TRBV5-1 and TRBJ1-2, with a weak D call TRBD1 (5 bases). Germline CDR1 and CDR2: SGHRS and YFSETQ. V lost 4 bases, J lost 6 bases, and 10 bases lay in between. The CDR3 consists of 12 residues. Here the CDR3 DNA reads TGCGCCAGCAGCCCGGACATCGATGGCTACACCTTC. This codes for CASSPDIDGYTF.

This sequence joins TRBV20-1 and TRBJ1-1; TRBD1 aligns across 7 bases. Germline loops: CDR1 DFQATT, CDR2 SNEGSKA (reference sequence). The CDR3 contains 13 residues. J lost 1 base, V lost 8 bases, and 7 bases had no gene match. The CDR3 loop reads CSPSTGSNTEAFF. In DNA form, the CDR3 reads TGCAGTCCCTCGACAGGGTCGAACACTGAAGCTTTCTTT.

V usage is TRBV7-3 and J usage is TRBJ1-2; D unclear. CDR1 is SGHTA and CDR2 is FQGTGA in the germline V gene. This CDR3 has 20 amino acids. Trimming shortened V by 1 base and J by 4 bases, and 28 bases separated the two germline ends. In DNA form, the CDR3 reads TGTGCCAGCAGCTTAATGCCAGGACTCAAAGTAGGGCCAAGAGCCTATGGCTACACCTTC. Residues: CASSLMPGLKVGPRAYGYTF.